Sequencing of this T cell receptor (beta chain) was carried out in a study of CD8+ T cells in alopecia areata. Study details: Oral tofacitinib, 5 to 10 mg twice daily, was given in an open-label trial.

RNA was extracted and reverse transcribed into cDNA as the sequencing template. The protocol was immunoSEQ multiplex PCR, while the TCRdb copy is restricted to in-frame clones and leaves out a portion. Here the sample spans approximately 54,000 clones, around 96% being singletons. The sample consisted of CD8+ T cells sorted from blood, taken at week 0. This TCR came from a human donor with alopecia areata.

For the CDR3, the DNA is TGTGCCAGCAGCAATGTCACAGGGCTCTCCTACGAGCAGTACTTC. Its protein product is CASSNVTGLSYEQYF. The gene calls are TRBV25-1 and TRBJ2-7, with D perhaps matching TRBD1 (6 bases). The ends were cut back, 6 bases at V and 0 bases at J, with 15 bases in the middle. CDR1 and CDR2 from the germline V gene are MGHDK and SYGVNS. CDR3 length: 15 amino acids.